The source of this T cell receptor beta chain is a study of blood T cell repertoires in COVID-19. Study background: Specimens from acute and convalescent COVID-19 originated in the United States, Italy and Spain.

Sequenced by immunoSEQ multiplex PCR; TCRdb stores in-frame clones only, minus some. The sample carries approximately 110,000 clones, around 86% recorded once. V lost 7 bases and J 8 bases, leaving 14 bases between the germline ends. The germline gives CDR1 LNHDA, CDR2 SQIVND (reference sequence). The CDR3 extends over 13 amino acids. The origin of this receptor is a man aged 35 to 55 with acute or convalescent COVID-19. The sample taken for sequencing was peripheral blood. The chain links TRBV19 to TRBJ1-4; D not resolved. In DNA form, the CDR3 reads TGTGCCAGTAACCCGGGAGGGCAAGAAAAACTGTTTTTT. Translation gives CASNPGGQEKLFF.